The 21 T cell receptor beta chains below were found in one sample sequenced in a study of blood T cells in healthy people across ages. Combining a sample-barcoded 5' primer with a J-beta primer mix, a second PCR ran for 7 to 11 cycles. From the 5' RACE reads, TCRdb called clonotypes with MiXCR, one entry per CDR3 protein. The sample carries about 1,400,000 distinct CDR3 sequences, approximately 40% recorded once. Material: blood. Source of these receptors: a woman between 18 and 29 years old in good health.

This clonotype was counted once. The rearrangement joins TRBV7-2 to TRBJ1-1; 7 nucleotides align to TRBD1. Germline-derived CDR1 and CDR2 are SGHTA and FQGNSA. J lost 3 bases, V lost 1 base, and 5 bases had no gene match. The CDR3 extends over 15 amino acids. DNA of the CDR3: TGTGCCAGCAGCTTAGATGCGACAGGGTACACTGAAGCTTTCTTT. It yields the protein CASSLDATGYTEAFF.

In regard to this clonotype: The junction does not match germline at one end; this may be a read error. This chain uses TRBV5-1 with TRBJ2-1; 12 nucleotides agree with TRBD2. The germline CDR1 and CDR2 sequences are SGHRS and YFSETQ. The CDR3 consists of 16 residues. CDR3 region: CAGSLTSGSSYNEQFF. In nucleotides, the CDR3 is TGCGCCGGCAGCTTGACTAGCGGGAGTTCCTACAATGAGCAGTTCTTC.

The V and J genes are TRBV2 and TRBJ2-1, with TRBD1 as a possible D gene (6 bases). Matching the DNA end better, TRBJ2-7 makes the J call doubtful. This CDR3 contains 15 residues. Germline CDR1 reads SNHLY; CDR2 reads FYNNEI. CDR3 in DNA: TGTGCCAGCAGTGGAACGGGACACCTGGGGAATGAGCAGTACTTC. Protein product: CASSGTGHLGNEQYF.

This clonotype was detected only a few times. The CDR3 sequence is CSAKTSGGVTDTQYF. Written as DNA, the CDR3 is TGCAGTGCTAAGACTAGCGGGGGGGTAACAGATACGCAGTATTTT. The rearrangement links TRBV20-1 to TRBJ2-3, with 14 bases that match TRBD2. Germline CDR1 DFQATT, CDR2 SNEGSKA (reference sequence). The ends lost 4 bases at V and 3 bases at J; junction bases unmatched: 3. The CDR3 contains 15 residues.

The sample holds one count of this clonotype. One junction end does not reproduce the germline sequence, and a read error may be involved. The gene calls are TRBV12-5 and TRBJ2-4; maybe TRBD2 (5 bases). The CDR3 contains 14 residues. The germline gives CDR1 LGHNT, CDR2 FRNRAP. The CDR3 region has the DNA TGTGATAGTGGCCCCGGACTAGCCAAAAACATTCAGTACTTC. Its translation: CDSGPGLAKNIQYF.

This clonotype was recorded a few times. CDR3 residues: CSARVWVSQSYEQYF. The DNA of the CDR3 is TGCAGTGCTAGAGTTTGGGTCTCCCAAAGTTACGAGCAGTACTTC. The J gene is TRBJ2-7, the V gene TRBV20-1; D gene uncertain. CDR3 length equals 15 residues. Germline V gene sequence: CDR1 DFQATT, CDR2 SNEGSKA (reference sequence). The germline V and J ends were trimmed by 1 base and 4 bases, with 17 bases remaining between them.

This clonotype was counted between two and nine times. The chain uses TRBV20-1 and TRBJ1-1; D gene unclear. V lost 4 bases, J lost 3 bases, and 9 bases lay in between. CDR3 size: 12 residues. The V gene's germline CDR1 is DFQATT and CDR2 SNEGSKA (reference sequence). CDR3 in DNA: TGCAGTGCTAATCGTGGAGACACTGAAGCTTTCTTT. This encodes CSANRGDTEAFF.

The chain combines TRBV7-8 with TRBJ2-3; no reliable D call. The CDR3 is made up of 14 amino acids. Trimming took 5 bases from V and 6 from J, leaving 15 bases between them. Germline-derived CDR1 and CDR2 are SGHVS and FQNEAQ. Here the CDR3 reads CASSGRDLPDTQYF. The CDR3 nucleotides read TGTGCCAGCAGCGGCCGTGACCTCCCGGATACGCAGTATTTT.

V usage is TRBV9 and J usage is TRBJ2-2, with D unresolved. The germline V and J ends were trimmed by 2 bases and 4 bases, with 9 bases remaining between them. CDR3 length: 14 amino acids. Looked up from germline, CDR1 is SGDLS and CDR2 is YYNGEE. The CDR3 loop is CASSVDAGTGELFF. The DNA for the CDR3 is TGTGCCAGCAGCGTCGATGCCGGCACCGGGGAGCTGTTTTTT.

The rearrangement uses TRBV12-3 or TRBV12-4 and TRBJ2-7, with 13 bases aligning to TRBD2. The CDR3 totals 15 residues. J gave up 6 bases and V 6 bases, and 8 bases lay outside the gene matches. CDR3: CASSLGLAGFSEQYF. CDR3 DNA: TGTGCCAGCAGCCTGGGACTAGCGGGGTTTAGCGAGCAGTACTTC.

This clonotype was seen once. The gene calls are TRBV6-5 and TRBJ2-7; 7 bases agree with TRBD2. TRBJ2-5 explains the end of the DNA better; the J call may be wrong. The V gene's germline CDR1 is MNHEY and CDR2 SVGAGI. This CDR3 contains 14 residues. The chain's CDR3 is CASMGRGRGETQYF. The CDR3 DNA reads as TGTGCCAGCATGGGTAGAGGGAGGGGAGAGACCCAGTACTTC.

This clonotype occurred many times. This chain links TRBV12-3 or TRBV12-4 with TRBJ1-5, with D possibly matching TRBD1 (6 bases). V gave up 6 bases and J gave up 6 bases, with 12 bases separating them. The CDR3 is 13 amino acids. The CDR3 region has the DNA TGTGCCAGCAGACCAGGGGATAGTCAGCCCCAGCATTTT. Translated: CASRPGDSQPQHF.

The chain couples TRBV3-1 to TRBJ1-1; D gene unclear. The germline V gene has CDR1 LGHDT and CDR2 YNNKEL (reference sequence). The germline V and J ends were trimmed by 1 base and 11 bases, with 8 bases remaining between them. The length of the CDR3 is 11 residues. The CDR3 DNA reads as TGTGCCAGCAGCCAAGCTGGGTCGGCTTTCTTT. Protein sequence: CASSQAGSAFF.

The V and J genes are TRBV11-2 and TRBJ2-5; tentative D call: TRBD2 (5 bases). The ends were cut back, 1 base at V and 2 bases at J, with 11 bases in the middle. The germline gives CDR1 SGHAT, CDR2 FQNNGV. The CDR3 is 15 residues long. This chain's CDR3 is CASSLAGVYQETQYF. DNA of the CDR3: TGTGCCAGCAGCTTAGCCGGGGTTTATCAAGAGACCCAGTACTTC.

The genes are TRBV2 and TRBJ2-7; 7 positions agree with TRBD1. Germline lookup yields CDR1 SNHLY and CDR2 FYNNEI. The CDR3 spans 15 residues. The J segment lost 4 bases and the V segment lost 5 bases, leaving 11 bases of the junction unmatched. CDR3 DNA sequence: TGTGCCAGCAGTTTCGAGACAGGGATTGAATACGAGCAGTACTTC. Protein sequence: CASSFETGIEYEQYF.

The chain links TRBV18 to TRBJ2-5, with 10 bases that match TRBD2. The CDR3 is 15 amino acids. Looked up from germline, CDR1 is KGHSH and CDR2 is LQKENI. After removal of 5 bases from V and 11 bases from J, the junction contained 14 bases not matched to a gene. The CDR3 DNA reads as TGTGCCAGCTCAAAAGCGGGGGGGATCTACAATGAGCAGTACTTC. It is translated as CASSKAGGIYNEQYF.

This clonotype was detected a few times. J is TRBJ2-4 and V is TRBV5-1; possibly TRBD2 for D (6 bases). The CDR3 covers 18 residues. Deletions cut 4 bases from V and 0 bases from J, with 20 bases between. Germline assignment: CDR1 SGHRS and CDR2 YFSETQ. The CDR3 DNA is TGCGCCAGCAGCCAAATTCCGGGACTGACCCTAGCCAAAAACATTCAGTACTTC. It specifies CASSQIPGLTLAKNIQYF.

This clonotype was detected a few times. This sequence joins TRBV27 and TRBJ2-5; D not resolved. The ends were cut back, 7 bases at V and 4 bases at J, with 16 bases in the middle. The CDR3 totals 14 residues. Germline lookup yields CDR1 MNHEY and CDR2 SMNVEV (reference sequence). CDR3 loop: CASNAGKSRETQYF. The CDR3 bases are TGTGCCAGCAACGCAGGAAAAAGTCGAGAGACCCAGTACTTC.

This clonotype appeared a single time. V and J are TRBV6-1 and TRBJ2-1; TRBD1 is a possible D gene (5 bases). Germline CDR1 is MNHNS and CDR2 is SASEGT. V was pared by 5 bases and J by 8 bases, with 19 bases between. The CDR3 is 15 amino acids. In DNA, the CDR3 is TGTGCCAGCAGTATAAGGGGCCCCCCGAGCGATGAGCAGTTCTTC. It translates to CASSIRGPPSDEQFF.

The chain employs TRBV5-6 and TRBJ2-7; no definite D call. The DNA end is more similar to TRBJ2-5, so the J call may be wrong. This CDR3 spans 14 amino acids. From germline, CDR1 is SGHDT and CDR2 YYEEEE. In nucleotides, the CDR3 is TGTGCCAGCAGCTTGGAGGGTCACCCGGGGACCCAGTACTTC. Its protein is CASSLEGHPGTQYF.

This clonotype was seen a few times. CDR3 nucleotides: TGTGCCAGCAGCTTATGGTCGGGGGGCGTGATTCTTTTCTATGGCTACACCTTC. Translation gives CASSLWSGGVILFYGYTF. V usage is TRBV7-9 and J usage is TRBJ1-2; possible D gene TRBD1, 6 bases. This CDR3 has 18 amino acids. V lost 2 bases and J 4 bases, leaving 23 bases between the germline ends. CDR1 SEHNR and CDR2 FQNEAQ come from the germline V gene (reference sequence).